These 13 T cell receptor beta chains were sequenced from one sample in a study of CXCR3-negative and CXCR3-positive naive CD8 T cells. Researchers prepared the TRB cDNA libraries using 5' RACE with UMI labels. From its re-call of the 5' RACE reads, TCRdb lists each CDR3 protein once, without DNA. The listing records 45,000 to 65,000 distinct CDR3 sequences. Sequencing was done on a sample of memory CD8+ T cells from blood. The receptors derive from a human donor in good health. Some clones in this sample may be carry-over from other donors' samples.

This chain links TRBV2 with TRBJ2-5; no DNA is available, so the TRBD1 call from TCRdb remains unchecked. Germline V gene lookup returns CDR1 SNHLY and CDR2 FYNNEI. The CDR3 loop spans 16 amino acids. The CDR3 region is CASSPSRGAGQETQYF. The whole variable domain, remainder taken from reference TRBV2 and TRBJ2-5, is EPEVTQTPSHQVTQMGQEVILRCVPISNHLYFYWYRQILGQKVEFLVSFYNNEISEKSEIFDDQFSVERPDGSNFTLKIRSTKLEDSAMYFCASSPSRGAGQETQYFGPGTRLLVL.

V usage is TRBV7-9 and J usage is TRBJ2-3; the D call of TRBD1 rests on TCRdb alone, since no DNA is present to check it. The CDR3 totals 14 residues. Germline lookup yields CDR1 SEHNR and CDR2 FQNEAQ (reference sequence). This chain's CDR3 is CASRSSQGADTQYF.

The V and J genes are TRBV12-3 or TRBV12-4 and TRBJ2-3; TCRdb's D call of TRBD2 is untestable without DNA. The CDR3 has 15 amino acids. The CDR3 spells CASSLLAGSTDTQYF.

V gene TRBV29-1 combines with J gene TRBJ1-1; TCRdb's D call of TRBD1 is untestable without DNA. The CDR3 sequence is 14 residues long. The V gene's germline CDR1 is SQVTM and CDR2 ANQGSEA. CDR3 loop: CSVQEGEWNTEAFF.

The chain is built from TRBV14 and TRBJ1-1; TCRdb names TRBD1, which stays unverified in the absence of DNA. The germline V gene encodes CDR1 SGHDN and CDR2 FVKESK. CDR3 length: 13 residues. This CDR3 is CASSQGQGAGAFF.

The CDR3 reads CASSLDIGETQYF. The genes are TRBV7-3 and TRBJ2-5. Per the germline V gene, CDR1 is SGHTA and CDR2 is FQGTGA. This CDR3 contains 13 residues. The full variable domain, in which reference TRBV7-3 and TRBJ2-5 provide the parts outside the CDR3, is GAGVSQTPSNKVTEKGKYVELRCDPISGHTALYWYRQSLGQGPEFLIYFQGTGAADDSGLPNDRFFAVRPEGSVSTLKIQRTERGDSAVYLCASSLDIGETQYFGPGTRLLVL.

The chain combines TRBV7-6 with TRBJ1-5; checking the TCRdb D call of TRBD1 is not possible without DNA. CDR1 SGHVS and CDR2 FNYEAQ come from the germline V gene. The CDR3 contains 15 residues. The chain's CDR3 is CASSLRTGWDQPQHF.

The chain's CDR3 is CASSLGAVYSTDTQYF. This sequence joins TRBV6-2 or TRBV6-3 and TRBJ2-3; TCRdb designates TRBD1, a call that cannot be tested without DNA. Germline CDR1 reads MNHEY; CDR2 reads SVGEGT. This CDR3 has 16 amino acids.

The chain carries TRBV6-5 and TRBJ2-5; TCRdb outputs TRBD1, but without DNA this stays unchecked. Per the germline V gene, CDR1 is MNHEY and CDR2 is SVGAGI. The CDR3 runs 14 residues. The CDR3 loop is CASSYRGLQETQYF.

J is TRBJ2-3 and V is TRBV3-1; TCRdb picks TRBD1, but there is no DNA to check that call. In germline, CDR1 is LGHDT, CDR2 YNNKEL (reference sequence). The CDR3 has 14 amino acids. The CDR3 is CASSQGGPEDTQYF.

This rearrangement joins TRBV6-4 to TRBJ2-5; TCRdb names TRBD2, which stays unverified in the absence of DNA. Per the germline V gene, CDR1 is MRHNA and CDR2 is SNTAGT. The CDR3 length is 15 residues. The CDR3 is CASIRVEGPKETQYF.

The chain joins TRBV2 to TRBJ2-7; TCRdb's assignment of TRBD1 cannot be checked, as there is no DNA. Germline values: CDR1 SNHLY, CDR2 FYNNEI. This CDR3 has 16 residues. This CDR3 reads CASTTPGGDTSYEQYF.

The CDR3 loop is CASSHDGNYGYTF. The chain combines TRBV4-1 with TRBJ1-2. The CDR3 sequence is 13 residues long. Germline assignment: CDR1 MGHRA and CDR2 YSYEKL.